The 30 T cell receptor beta chains below all came from one sample that was sequenced in a study of identical twins. MiXCR was run by TCRdb on the 5' RACE reads, yielding one entry per CDR3 protein. Among roughly 690,000 distinct CDR3 sequences listed, 21% were seen once. This same sample was also taken into another study, of T cells expressing NK-cell markers.

The sequenced sample consisted of PBMCs. The source is a woman aged 18-35 years in good health.

Judged by abundance, this clonotype is medium-sized (0.01 to 0.1%). V and J are TRBV20-1 and TRBJ1-5; the D gene is possibly TRBD1 (6 bases). The V gene lost 4 bases and the J gene lost 2 bases, with 12 bases spanning the gap. The CDR3 has 14 amino acids. Looked up from germline, CDR1 is DFQATT and CDR2 is SNEGSKA (reference sequence). CDR3 in amino acids: CSAIQGSRNQPQHF. The CDR3 DNA follows: TGCAGTGCTATACAGGGTTCCCGCAATCAGCCCCAGCATTTT.

This clonotype was found a few times. The chain has TRBV7-8 and TRBJ1-3, with D possibly being TRBD1 (5 bases). This CDR3 comprises 15 residues. Trimming pared 0 bases from V and 0 bases from J, leaving 6 bases between. CDR1 is SGHVS, CDR2 FQNEAQ, per germline. The CDR3 bases are TGTGCCAGCAGCTTAGCCGACAGCTCTGGAAACACCATATATTTT. Its translation: CASSLADSSGNTIYF.

The rearrangement links TRBV24-1 to TRBJ2-3, with 7 nucleotides matching TRBD2. Trimming cost V 0 bases and J 6 bases; bases outside gene matches: 5. CDR1 and CDR2 (germline): KGHDR, SFDVKD. The length of the CDR3 is 15 residues. This CDR3 reads CATSDLRASGDTQYF. The DNA of the CDR3 is TGTGCCACCAGTGATTTGCGGGCTAGCGGTGATACGCAGTATTTT.

Only a few counts were recorded for this clonotype. This chain joins TRBV30 and TRBJ2-5; D uncertain. The germline V gene encodes CDR1 GTSNPN and CDR2 SVGIG (reference sequence). The V end lost 0 bases, the J end lost 5 bases, and 10 bases lay between the germline ends. The CDR3 extends over 13 amino acids. The DNA of the CDR3 is TGTGCCTGGAGTGTGGGGATGAGGGAGACCCAGTACTTC. It encodes CAWSVGMRETQYF.

The CDR3 DNA reads TGTGCCAGCAGCTTAATTCCGGGGGCGGGTTACAATGAGCAGTTCTTC. Residues: CASSLIPGAGYNEQFF. This chain links TRBV7-3 with TRBJ2-1; the D gene could be TRBD1 or TRBD2 (6 bases each). Trimming pared 1 base from V and 4 bases from J, leaving 14 bases between. CDR1 and CDR2 (germline): SGHTA, FQGTGA. This CDR3 has 16 amino acids.

This chain joins TRBV9 and TRBJ2-5, with 7 bases aligning to TRBD1. CDR1 SGDLS and CDR2 YYNGEE come from the germline V gene. The CDR3 totals 14 residues. The J segment lost 1 base and the V segment lost 2 bases, leaving 2 bases of the junction unmatched. The CDR3 reads CASSVGQLQETQYF. The DNA of the CDR3 is TGTGCCAGCAGCGTGGGACAGCTCCAAGAGACCCAGTACTTC.

The chain recombines TRBV27 with TRBJ2-2, with unresolved D. There are 13 residues in the CDR3. The V gene's germline CDR1 is MNHEY and CDR2 SMNVEV (reference sequence). V was shortened by 5 bases and J by 4 bases, with 8 bases between the two germline ends. DNA of the CDR3: TGTGCCAGCAGTCCCCTTTCCACCGGGGAGCTGTTTTTT. It specifies CASSPLSTGELFF.

The rearrangement uses TRBV11-1 and TRBJ2-1; 13 bases map to TRBD2. The germline V gene has CDR1 SGHAT and CDR2 FQDESV (reference sequence). V trimming: 3 bases; J trimming: 8 bases; junction bases outside the gene matches: 13. This CDR3 comprises 18 residues. This chain's CDR3 is CASSLGGTSGKRVYEQFF. DNA for the CDR3: TGTGCCAGCAGCTTGGGAGGGACTAGCGGGAAGAGGGTATATGAGCAGTTCTTC.

This clonotype was observed a few times. V is TRBV20-1 and J is TRBJ2-3; the match to TRBD2 covers 8 bases. CDR1 is DFQATT and CDR2 is SNEGSKA in the germline V gene (reference sequence). There are 15 residues in the CDR3. V was pared by 2 bases and J by 3 bases, with 7 bases of the junction left unmatched. The CDR3 protein is CSARRGGGPTDTQYF. The CDR3, as DNA: TGCAGTGCTAGACGCGGCGGGGGGCCTACAGATACGCAGTATTTT.

This sequence joins TRBV18 and TRBJ2-6; D might be TRBD1 (5 bases). Germline CDR1 KGHSH, CDR2 LQKENI. The CDR3 consists of 16 residues. Trimming took 5 bases from V and 0 from J, leaving 11 bases between them. The CDR3 protein is CASSGAGRSGANVLTF. CDR3 nucleotides: TGTGCCAGCTCAGGGGCAGGCCGCTCTGGGGCCAACGTCCTGACTTTC. Drawing the rest from reference TRBV18 and TRBJ2-6, the complete variable domain is NAGVMQNPRHLVRRRGQEARLRCSPMKGHSHVYWYRQLPEEGLKFMVYLQKENIIDESGMPKERFSAEFPKEGPSILRIQQVVRGDSAAYFCASSGAGRSGANVLTFGAGSRLTVL.

The rearrangement links TRBV15 to TRBJ2-1; 7 nucleotides line up with TRBD2. The trim removed 0 bases at V and 4 bases at J, leaving 3 bases unmatched. The germline CDR1 and CDR2 sequences are LNHNV and YYDKDF (reference sequence). The CDR3 sequence is 15 residues long. CDR3: CATSREGLPYNEQFF. The CDR3 coding sequence is TGTGCCACCAGCAGAGAGGGACTACCATACAATGAGCAGTTCTTC.

The V and J genes are TRBV7-2 and TRBJ1-1, with D possibly matching TRBD1 (5 bases). The V gene's germline CDR1 is SGHTA and CDR2 FQGNSA. This CDR3 comprises 12 residues. V was cut by 3 bases and J by 13 bases, with 15 bases left in between. The CDR3 nucleotides read TGTGCCAGCAGCTTTTTCCAGGGCTACGATTTCTTT. This sequence encodes CASSFFQGYDFF.

This clonotype was seen a few times. The V call is TRBV12-3 or TRBV12-4, the J call TRBJ2-5; D is undetermined. This CDR3 is built from 11 residues. The V end lost 3 bases, the J end lost 5 bases, and 4 bases lay between the germline ends. The CDR3 is CASSFYETQYF. CDR3 coding DNA: TGTGCCAGCAGTTTCTATGAGACCCAGTACTTC.

J is TRBJ1-5 and V is TRBV20-1; TRBD1 matches 7 bases. The CDR3 totals 15 residues. Germline CDR1 DFQATT, CDR2 SNEGSKA (reference sequence). The ends lost 2 bases at V and 0 bases at J; junction bases unmatched: 4. CDR3 in DNA: TGCAGTGCTAGACTACAGGGGAATAGCAATCAGCCCCAGCATTTT. Residues: CSARLQGNSNQPQHF.

This clonotype came up a few times. V usage is TRBV29-1 and J usage is TRBJ1-4; D ambiguous. Trimming left V 5 bases short and J 7 bases short, with 14 bases between. The CDR3 spans 13 residues. Germline CDR1 is SQVTM and CDR2 is ANQGSEA. CDR3 DNA sequence: TGCAGCGTTAGGACGGCTGATTTTGAAAAACTGTTTTTT. As protein: CSVRTADFEKLFF. Full variable domain (missing parts from reference TRBV29-1 and TRBJ1-4): SAVISQKPSRDICQRGTSLTIQCQVDSQVTMMFWYRQQPGQSLTLIATANQGSEATYESGFVIDKFPISRPNLTFSTLTVSNMSPEDSSIYLCSVRTADFEKLFFGSGTQLSVL.

This clonotype was counted only a few times. The chain employs TRBV7-9 and TRBJ2-5; 9 nucleotides line up with TRBD1. Germline CDR1 reads SEHNR; CDR2 reads FQNEAQ (reference sequence). This CDR3 spans 15 amino acids. The V segment lost 5 bases and the J segment 2 bases; nucleotides outside the gene matches: 6. The CDR3 is CASSENRGRQETQYF. As DNA, the CDR3 is TGTGCCAGCAGCGAGAACAGGGGGCGGCAAGAGACCCAGTACTTC. Full variable domain (missing parts from reference TRBV7-9 and TRBJ2-5): DTGVSQNPRHKITKRGQNVTFRCDPISEHNRLYWYRQTLGQGPEFLTYFQNEAQLEKSRLLSDRFSAERPKGSFSTLEIQRTEQGDSAMYLCASSENRGRQETQYFGPGTRLLVL.

This chain connects TRBV5-6 to TRBJ1-1; D unresolved. Germline V gene data show CDR1 as SGHDT and CDR2 as YYEEEE. This CDR3 is 13 amino acids long. V lost 0 bases and J 8 bases, leaving 11 bases between the germline ends. The CDR3 bases are TGTGCCAGCAGCTTGGTGGCGGCAGAAGAAGCTTTCTTT. This translates into CASSLVAAEEAFF.

CDR3 loop: CASSLRTSGNYEQYF. The CDR3 nucleotides read TGCGCCAGCAGCCTTAGAACTAGCGGGAACTACGAGCAGTACTTC. This chain uses TRBV5-1 with TRBJ2-7; 10 bases are shared with TRBD2. With V trimmed by 4 bases and J by 3 bases, 7 bases remained unmatched. Germline CDR1 and CDR2: SGHRS and YFSETQ. The CDR3 totals 15 residues.

This clonotype was seen a few times. The rearrangement links TRBV6-1 to TRBJ2-7, with D perhaps being TRBD1 or TRBD2 (8 bases each). This CDR3 is built from 18 residues. Trimming took 7 bases from V and 2 from J, leaving 27 bases between them. Germline CDR1 reads MNHNS; CDR2 reads SASEGT. CDR3: CASKKTGAGGLETYEQYF. CDR3 sequence (DNA): TGTGCCAGCAAAAAGACAGGGGCGGGGGGACTAGAGACCTACGAGCAGTACTTC.

The chain joins TRBV7-9 to TRBJ1-6, with D perhaps TRBD1 (5 bases). The CDR3 runs to 15 residues. Trimming removed 4 bases from V and 8 bases from J, with 15 bases in between. Germline assignment: CDR1 SEHNR and CDR2 FQNEAQ (reference sequence). CDR3 sequence (DNA): TGTGCCAGCAGCTCCTCCGCAGGGACGGATTCACCCCTCCACTTT. It codes for CASSSSAGTDSPLHF.

Ten or more counts support this clonotype. V gene TRBV9 combines with J gene TRBJ1-1; a possible D gene is TRBD1 (5 bases). Trimming took off 1 base at V and 4 bases at J, with 11 bases between the two ends. Looked up from germline, CDR1 is SGDLS and CDR2 is YYNGEE. This CDR3 has 14 residues. The CDR3 sequence is CASSVRPGLTEAFF. DNA for the CDR3: TGTGCCAGCAGCGTAAGGCCAGGGCTCACTGAAGCTTTCTTT.

This chain uses TRBV18 with TRBJ2-2; TRBD2 matches 11 bases. CDR3 length equals 18 residues. Trimming at V came to 3 bases and at J to 0 bases, leaving 6 bases not matched to a gene. CDR1 KGHSH and CDR2 LQKENI come from the germline V gene. This CDR3 reads CASSPRTTSGTNTGELFF. For the CDR3, the DNA is TGTGCCAGCTCACCTCGAACGACTAGCGGGACGAACACCGGGGAGCTGTTTTTT.

This clonotype came up many times. The chain has TRBV12-3 or TRBV12-4 and TRBJ1-5, with D possibly matching TRBD1 (6 bases). Between the trimmed V and J ends, which lost 5 bases and 5 bases, there was a span of 16 bases. This CDR3 region has 15 residues. The CDR3 loop is CASSAPRDTHQPQHF. The CDR3 coding sequence is TGTGCCAGCAGTGCCCCTAGGGACACCCATCAGCCCCAGCATTTT.

V gene TRBV20-1 combines with J gene TRBJ2-7; D is uncertain. CDR3 length: 11 amino acids. Germline CDR1 reads DFQATT; CDR2 reads SNEGSKA (reference sequence). The CDR3 region is CTTPGRYEQYF. The CDR3 DNA is TGCACGACGCCCGGCAGGTACGAGCAGTACTTC.

This clonotype was detected only a few times. The V gene is TRBV20-1, the J gene TRBJ2-1; a possible D gene is TRBD2 (5 bases). There are 12 residues in the CDR3. CDR1 is DFQATT and CDR2 is SNEGSKA in the germline V gene (reference sequence). The V and J ends lost 0 bases and 10 bases respectively, with 10 bases between them. DNA of the CDR3: TGCAGTGCTAGAGAGCTAGCAGGAGAGCAGTTCTTC. Its translation: CSARELAGEQFF.

The chain carries TRBV7-8 and TRBJ1-5; possibly TRBD1 for D (5 bases). CDR3 length: 15 amino acids. Per the germline V gene, CDR1 is SGHVS and CDR2 is FQNEAQ. Between the trimmed V and J ends, which lost 5 bases and 0 bases, there was a span of 11 bases. CDR3 loop: CASSKDNYSNQPQHF. The CDR3 region has the DNA TGTGCCAGCAGCAAGGACAACTATAGCAATCAGCCCCAGCATTTT.

The chain joins TRBV13 to TRBJ2-7; TRBD1 agrees at 9 bases. Trimming at V came to 6 bases and at J to 7 bases, leaving 13 bases not matched to a gene. The CDR3 has 15 residues. The germline V gene has CDR1 PRHDT and CDR2 FYEKMQ (reference sequence). CDR3 loop: CASSLPGQGRREQYF. The CDR3 nucleotides read TGTGCCAGCAGTTTACCGGGACAGGGCCGCCGGGAGCAGTACTTC.

CDR3: CASSLETYGSYEQYF. The CDR3 DNA reads TGTGCCAGCAGCTTAGAGACGTACGGGTCCTACGAGCAGTACTTC. This chain uses TRBV7-2 with TRBJ2-7; the D is unclear. Trimming shortened V by 1 base and J by 1 base, and 11 bases separated the two germline ends. Per germline, CDR1 SGHTA and CDR2 FQGNSA. CDR3 length equals 15 residues.

This chain connects TRBV29-1 to TRBJ2-3; D ambiguous. CDR1 SQVTM and CDR2 ANQGSEA come from the germline V gene. The CDR3 has 11 residues. V was trimmed by 8 bases and J by 5 bases, leaving 11 bases between them. CDR3 coding DNA: TGCAGCCCTAGGTCAGGAGATACGCAGTATTTT. Translation: CSPRSGDTQYF.

This clonotype was recorded at least ten times. The V call is TRBV12-3 or TRBV12-4, the J call TRBJ2-2; 9 bases map to TRBD2. This CDR3 contains 15 residues. V shed 5 bases, J shed 0 bases, and the junction held 1 base outside the gene matches. The CDR3: CASSPSGANTGELFF. The CDR3 DNA sequence: TGTGCCAGCAGTCCTAGCGGGGCGAACACCGGGGAGCTGTTTTTT.